The present T cell receptor beta chain was sequenced within a study of blood T cell repertoires in COVID-19. This CDR3 is built from 16 residues. Germline V gene sequence: CDR1 SQVTM, CDR2 ANQGSEA. V lost 5 bases to trimming and J lost 5 bases; unmatched junction nucleotides: 12. TCRdb's table, derived via immunoSEQ multiplex PCR, lists solely in-frame clones and lacks some. The table has 60,000 to 80,000 clones, around 90% seen once. This receptor was taken from a human donor in a cohort sampled during active COVID-19. The chain has TRBV29-1 and TRBJ2-5, with 12 positions matching TRBD2. Sequenced input: peripheral blood. CDR3 nucleotides: TGCAGCGTTCAGAACCTTCTAGCGGGGGGGCAGGAGACCCAGTACTTC. This encodes CSVQNLLAGGQETQYF.